The rows below give T cell receptor beta chains drawn from one sample of a study of blood T cell repertoires in COVID-19. The protocol was immunoSEQ multiplex PCR, while the TCRdb copy is restricted to in-frame clones and leaves out a portion. The table includes tens of thousands of clones, 80% to 85% detected once. The source material was peripheral blood. Receptors were obtained from a man aged 25 to 40 with COVID-19, enrolled during active disease. Both conserved end residues are part of each CDR3. Each record gives: clone size, D gene, V gene, J gene, CDR3 protein, CDR3 DNA. The D gene is left open where the match is weak. For some rows the clone size is stated as once, few or many, or as a class when expanded; others skip it.

NA	NA	TRBV25-1	TRBJ1-2	CASSDPWAGNYGYTF	TGTGCCAGCAGTGATCCTTGGGCTGGGAACTATGGCTACACCTTC
NA	NA	TRBV5-4	TRBJ2-1	CASSLKIADHNEQFF	TGTGCCAGCAGCTTGAAGATAGCGGACCACAATGAGCAGTTCTTC
NA	NA	TRBV4-3	TRBJ2-1	CASSQDYRGNEQFF	TGCGCCAGCAGCCAAGATTATCGAGGAAATGAGCAGTTCTTC
NA	TRBD1	TRBV6-5	TRBJ1-2	CASTGQGREGYTF	TGTGCCAGCACCGGACAGGGAAGAGAAGGCTACACCTTC
NA	NA	TRBV19	TRBJ2-7	CASSAREYPYEQYF	TGTGCCAGTAGTGCAAGGGAGTACCCCTACGAGCAGTACTTC
NA	NA	TRBV7-9	TRBJ2-1	CASSEFNEQFF	TGTGCCAGCAGCGAGTTTAATGAGCAGTTCTTC
NA	NA	TRBV13	TRBJ2-7	CASSLGGAVDEQYF	TGTGCCAGCAGCTTAGGGGGAGCGGTCGACGAGCAGTACTTC
NA	NA	TRBV5-4	TRBJ2-7	CASSLVGDEQYF	TGTGCCAGCAGCTTGGTAGGAGACGAGCAGTACTTC
few	TRBD1	TRBV11-2	TRBJ1-1	CASSSWTGLTEAFF	TGTGCCAGCAGCTCTTGGACAGGTCTCACTGAAGCTTTCTTT
NA	NA	TRBV19	TRBJ2-7	CASSAGDAYEQYF	TGTGCCAGTAGTGCGGGCGACGCCTACGAGCAGTACTTC
NA	TRBD1	TRBV18	TRBJ1-2	CASSPLIPGDRENYGYTF	TGTGCCAGCTCACCACTAATCCCCGGGGACAGGGAAAACTATGGCTACACCTTC
NA	NA	TRBV18	TRBJ2-1	CASSPGPENNEQFF	TGTGCCAGCTCACCCGGTCCCGAAAACAATGAGCAGTTCTTC
NA	TRBD1	TRBV15	TRBJ1-4	CATSRVWDRNSGNEKLFF	TGTGCCACCAGCAGAGTCTGGGACAGAAATAGTGGTAATGAAAAACTGTTTTTT
few	NA	TRBV28	TRBJ1-2	CASSLYAGENYGYTF	TGTGCCAGCAGTTTATATGCCGGAGAGAACTATGGCTACACCTTC
NA	TRBD1	TRBV18	TRBJ1-4	CASSLTTGGPATNEKLFF	TGTGCCAGCTCACTAACGACAGGGGGCCCTGCAACTAATGAAAAACTGTTTTTT
NA	NA	TRBV4-3	TRBJ1-1	CASSPGEMNTEAFF	TGCGCCAGCAGCCCCGGGGAAATGAACACTGAAGCTTTCTTT
NA	NA	TRBV10-3	TRBJ2-7	CAISDNRAPYEQYF	TGTGCCATCAGTGATAACAGGGCCCCCTACGAGCAGTACTTC
NA	NA	TRBV21-1	TRBJ1-1	CVCTEAFF	TGTGTATGCACTGAAGCTTTCTTT
NA	TRBD1	TRBV12-3/TRBV12-4	TRBJ2-2	CADGDREAGELFF	TGTGCCGATGGGGACAGGGAAGCCGGGGAGCTGTTTTTT
NA	TRBD2	TRBV7-8	TRBJ2-1	CASSLEGLAVSSYNEQFF	TGTGCCAGCAGCTTAGAAGGACTAGCAGTGAGCTCCTACAATGAGCAGTTCTTC
once	TRBD2	TRBV5-8	TRBJ2-1	CASKQLAGGDSYNEQFF	TGTGCCAGCAAGCAACTAGCGGGAGGGGACTCCTACAATGAGCAGTTCTTC
NA	TRBD1	TRBV5-1	TRBJ2-3	CASSLDPGQTDTQYF	TGCGCCAGCAGCTTGGACCCGGGACAGACGGATACGCAGTATTTT
NA	TRBD1	TRBV28	TRBJ1-5	CASSPQTGRGNQPQHF	TGTGCCAGCAGTCCCCAGACAGGGAGAGGCAATCAGCCCCAGCATTTT
few	TRBD1	TRBV28	TRBJ1-1	CASSLDRVAFF	TGTGCCAGCAGCCTTGACAGGGTAGCTTTCTTT
few	TRBD2	TRBV6-1	TRBJ2-1	CASSEPGLAGPHGYNEQFF	TGTGCCAGCAGTGAACCGGGACTAGCGGGGCCTCACGGCTACAATGAGCAGTTCTTC
NA	NA	TRBV28	TRBJ1-2	CASSFTTARNYGYTF	TGTGCCAGCAGTTTCACGACAGCTCGTAACTATGGCTACACCTTC
NA	TRBD2	TRBV28	TRBJ2-1	CATRTSGVYNEQFF	TGTGCCACACGAACTAGCGGGGTATACAATGAGCAGTTCTTC
NA	TRBD1	TRBV7-8	TRBJ2-4	CASSPPRTGRKNIQYF	TGTGCCAGCAGCCCCCCACGGACAGGGCGGAAAAACATTCAGTACTTC
NA	NA	TRBV18	TRBJ2-3	CASSPRQGSTDTQYF	TGTGCCAGCTCACCTAGGCAGGGGAGCACAGATACGCAGTATTTT
NA	NA	TRBV13	TRBJ1-1	CASSESYRRGRNTEAFF	TGTGCCAGCAGCGAATCGTACAGGCGTGGGCGGAACACTGAAGCTTTCTTT
NA	TRBD2	TRBV23-1	TRBJ2-5	CASRRTSGDQETQYF	TGCGCCAGCAGACGGACTAGCGGAGACCAAGAGACCCAGTACTTC
once	NA	TRBV27	TRBJ1-1	CASSLSRATNTEAFF	TGTGCCAGCAGTTTATCGCGGGCTACGAACACTGAAGCTTTCTTT
NA	TRBD1	TRBV27	TRBJ1-5	CASSITGVGQPQHF	TGTGCCAGCAGCATAACAGGGGTGGGGCAGCCCCAGCATTTT
NA	TRBD2	TRBV9	TRBJ2-1	CASSALSGRADEQFF	TGTGCCAGCAGCGCCCTTAGCGGGAGGGCCGATGAGCAGTTCTTC
NA	NA	TRBV6-5	TRBJ1-1	CASSYSGRGTEAFF	TGTGCCAGCAGTTATTCGGGGAGGGGCACTGAAGCTTTCTTT
NA	TRBD1	TRBV28	TRBJ2-7	CASSLLYPGTGFYRFSYEQYF	TGTGCCAGCAGTTTATTATACCCCGGGACAGGTTTTTATCGGTTCTCCTACGAGCAGTACTTC
NA	NA	TRBV29-1	TRBJ1-1	CSVADRPGGKAFF	TGCAGCGTTGCTGACAGGCCTGGGGGAAAAGCTTTCTTT
NA	TRBD2	TRBV10-3	TRBJ2-3	CAISGGSDTQYF	TGTGCCATCAGCGGGGGGTCAGATACGCAGTATTTT
NA	NA	TRBV7-2	TRBJ2-7	CASSPKLYEQYF	TGTGCCAGCAGCCCTAAGCTGTACGAGCAGTACTTC
few	NA	TRBV7-9	TRBJ1-1	CASTAGVGTEAFF	TGTGCCAGCACCGCGGGGGTAGGAACTGAAGCTTTCTTT
few	TRBD1	TRBV19	TRBJ1-4	CASSGGGQGRREKLFF	TGTGCCAGTTCTGGGGGAGGACAGGGCCGGCGTGAAAAACTGTTTTTT
NA	NA	TRBV20-1	TRBJ1-2	CSATTTSGYTF	TGCAGTGCAACTACTACCTCGGGCTACACCTTC
NA	NA	TRBV12-3/TRBV12-4	TRBJ1-2	CASTPDSLYGYTF	TGTGCCAGCACCCCCGACAGCCTCTATGGCTACACCTTC
few	TRBD1	TRBV2	TRBJ1-5	CASRGDRDANQPQHF	TGTGCCAGCAGGGGAGACAGGGACGCAAATCAGCCCCAGCATTTT
NA	TRBD1	TRBV29-1	TRBJ2-7	CSVEDSDRSPTYEQYF	TGCAGCGTTGAAGATTCGGACAGGTCTCCCACCTACGAGCAGTACTTC
once	NA	TRBV2	TRBJ2-7	CASSRGGYEQYF	TGTGCCAGCAGTAGAGGGGGCTACGAGCAGTACTTC
NA	NA	TRBV7-3	TRBJ2-1	CASSLVRSRPGSYNEQFF	TGTGCCAGCAGCTTAGTACGATCGAGGCCCGGTTCCTACAATGAGCAGTTCTTC
NA	NA	TRBV6-5	TRBJ1-4	CASRSWVAGPEKLFF	TGTGCCAGCAGGTCCTGGGTCGCAGGGCCTGAAAAACTGTTTTTT
NA	TRBD1	TRBV27	TRBJ1-5	CASSQGQTNQPQHF	TGTGCCAGCAGCCAGGGACAGACCAATCAGCCCCAGCATTTT
NA	NA	TRBV24-1	TRBJ1-1	CATRDTGHPEAFF	TGTGCCACCAGGGATACCGGACATCCGGAAGCTTTCTTT
NA	TRBD1	TRBV5-4	TRBJ2-7	CASSPPGQGSEQYF	TGTGCCAGCAGCCCGCCGGGACAGGGCTCCGAGCAGTACTTC
NA	TRBD1	TRBV4-2	TRBJ2-5	CASSQNLGTGEKETQYF	TGTGCCAGCAGCCAAAACCTCGGGACAGGGGAAAAAGAGACCCAGTACTTC
NA	NA	TRBV3-1/TRBV3-2	TRBJ1-1	CASSPSGRMSEAFF	TGTGCCAGCAGTCCCTCCGGGAGAATGTCTGAAGCTTTCTTT
few	NA	TRBV7-9	TRBJ2-7	CASSERFSEQYF	TGTGCCAGCAGCGAGAGGTTCTCCGAGCAGTACTTC
NA	NA	TRBV21-1	TRBJ2-7	CASSKGELAGYEQYF	TGTGCCAGCAGCAAAGGTGAACTAGCGGGCTACGAGCAGTACTTC
NA	NA	TRBV18	TRBJ2-7	CASSPAAGSPVGEQYF	TGTGCCAGCTCACCAGCCGCGGGCAGCCCGGTGGGTGAGCAGTACTTC
NA	TRBD1	TRBV6-2/TRBV6-3	TRBJ1-2	CASSGGQGFYGYTF	TGTGCCAGCAGTGGAGGACAGGGGTTCTATGGCTACACCTTC
NA	TRBD1	TRBV10-3	TRBJ1-2	CAISQQGQGEDGYTF	TGTGCCATCAGTCAACAAGGACAGGGGGAAGATGGCTACACCTTC